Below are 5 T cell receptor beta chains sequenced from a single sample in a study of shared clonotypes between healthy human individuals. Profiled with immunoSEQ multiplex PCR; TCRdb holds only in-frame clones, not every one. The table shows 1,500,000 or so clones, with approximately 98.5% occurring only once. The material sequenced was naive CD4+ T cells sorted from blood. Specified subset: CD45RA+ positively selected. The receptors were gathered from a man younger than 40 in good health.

The CDR3 protein is CASSTDTEAFF. The CDR3 coding sequence is TGTGCCAGCAGCACGGACACTGAAGCTTTCTTT. The chain is built from TRBV6-6 and TRBJ1-1, with D hard to call. CDR3 length equals 11 residues. Trimming left V 6 bases short and J 3 bases short, with 5 bases between. CDR1 MNHNY and CDR2 SVGAGI come from the germline V gene (reference sequence).

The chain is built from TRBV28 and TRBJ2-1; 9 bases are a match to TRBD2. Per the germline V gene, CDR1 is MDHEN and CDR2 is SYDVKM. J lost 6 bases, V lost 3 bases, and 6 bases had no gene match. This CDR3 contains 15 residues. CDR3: CASSFSGGRANEQFF. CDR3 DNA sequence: TGTGCCAGCAGTTTCTCTGGCGGGAGGGCCAATGAGCAGTTCTTC.

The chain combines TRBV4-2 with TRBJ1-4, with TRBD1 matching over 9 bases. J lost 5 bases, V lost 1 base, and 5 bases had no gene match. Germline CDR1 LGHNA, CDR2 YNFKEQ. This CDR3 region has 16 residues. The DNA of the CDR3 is TGTGCCAGCAGCCAAGGGACAGGGGAGGAGAATGAAAAACTGTTTTTT. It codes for CASSQGTGEENEKLFF.

For the CDR3, the DNA is TGTGCCAGCAGCTTAAGGCCCTTAGGTCTGAACACTGAAGCTTTCTTT. It specifies CASSLRPLGLNTEAFF. The chain combines TRBV7-3 with TRBJ1-1; D gene unclear. The V and J ends lost 1 base and 0 bases respectively, with 12 bases between them. This CDR3 is built from 16 residues. From germline, CDR1 is SGHTA and CDR2 FQGTGA.

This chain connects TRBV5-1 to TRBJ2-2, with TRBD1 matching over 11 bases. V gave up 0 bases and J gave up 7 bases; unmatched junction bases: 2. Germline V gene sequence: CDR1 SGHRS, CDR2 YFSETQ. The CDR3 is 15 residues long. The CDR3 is CASSLGTGGFGELFF. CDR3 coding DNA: TGCGCCAGCAGCTTGGGGACAGGGGGCTTCGGGGAGCTGTTTTTT.